This TCR beta chain stems from a study of cytomegalovirus exposure and HLA in healthy donors. Points from the study as a whole: Analysis was performed later, and it showed HLA-associated TCR beta chains to be more clonally expanded than equally common others. In an earlier analysis, most TCR beta V segments were productive about 87% or about 30% of the time.

Samples came from healthy bone marrow donors. This clone was observed a single time. The antigen is unknown. PCR used 60 Vbeta primers and 13 Jbeta primers. Assay: immunoSEQ multiplex PCR; the TCRdb copy retains only in-frame clones and omits some. This table holds around 170,000 clones, approximately 80% found once. The germline V gene encodes CDR1 PRHDT and CDR2 FYEKMQ (reference sequence). The CDR3 length is 15 residues. Trimming cost V 4 bases and J 2 bases; bases outside gene matches: 4. The chain combines TRBV13 with TRBJ1-3; 8 bases are a match to TRBD1. The source material was PBMCs. The sequence derives from a male donor in good health and CMV-seronegative. The CDR3 sequence: CASSSSDRAGNTIYF. The CDR3 DNA reads as TGTGCCAGCAGCTCCTCGGACAGGGCTGGAAACACCATATATTTT.